This TCR beta chain was sequenced in a study of blood T cells in healthy people across ages. The CDR3 sequence is 14 residues long. Germline CDR1 DFQATT, CDR2 SNEGSKA (reference sequence). Trimming removed 0 bases at V and 7 bases at J, with 12 bases between. Study-level findings and limits: The diversity estimates, figures obtained from one million T cells, were considered underestimates. Compared with aged donors, long-lived donors showed fewer expanded clones, suggesting selection. Across the age range, TCR beta diversity per million T cells fell in a roughly linear way.

Comments on this clonotype: Its antigen remains unknown.

For the second PCR, which ran for about 7 to 12 cycles, a sample-barcoded 5' primer and a J-beta primer mix were used. TCRdb used MiXCR to reprocess the 5' RACE reads, holding one entry per CDR3 protein. The data contain more than 800,000 distinct CDR3 sequences, 35% to 50% of them singletons. Material: blood. The sequence derives from a woman aged 60-75 years in good health. The J gene is TRBJ1-4, the V gene TRBV20-1; tentatively, D is TRBD1 (5 bases). The CDR3 DNA sequence: TGCAGTGCTAGAGATTGGCAGGGTGCTGAAAAACTGTTTTTT. Encoded protein: CSARDWQGAEKLFF.